Each of the 28 T cell receptor beta chains below was sequenced from the same sample in a study of Graves' ophthalmopathy and Graves' hyperthyroidism. The TCR beta CDR3 regions underwent amplification from RNA transcripts. The authors performed first-round RT-PCR with HTBI primers and then a second-round multiplex PCR. MiXCR was run by TCRdb on the multiplex PCR reads, yielding one entry per CDR3 protein. The data contain about 220,000 distinct CDR3 sequences, around a fifth of them singletons. Sequenced material: peripheral blood. These receptors were collected from a woman aged 45 to 65 with Graves' ophthalmopathy.

This chain connects TRBV10-3 to TRBJ1-2; 7 bases agree with TRBD1. Germline V gene lookup returns CDR1 ENHRY and CDR2 SYGVKD. CDR3 size: 16 residues. Trimming cost V 2 bases and J 6 bases; bases outside gene matches: 12. DNA for the CDR3: TGTGCCATCAGTGAGGAAGGGGGCTTTTTGAGAGATGGCTACACCTTC. It translates to CAISEEGGFLRDGYTF.

There are many counts of this clonotype. The chain carries TRBV29-1 and TRBJ2-5, with D tentatively TRBD1 or TRBD2 (6 bases each). The CDR3 covers 12 residues. Germline CDR1 SQVTM, CDR2 ANQGSEA. With 2 bases removed from V and 5 bases from J, the gap between germline ends came to 9 bases. CDR3 residues: CSVEQGGETQYF. The CDR3 DNA is TGCAGCGTTGAACAAGGGGGGGAGACCCAGTACTTC.

Many counts were recorded for this clonotype. Written as DNA, the CDR3 is TGTGCCAGCAGCGTCGGGACGGGTTATGGCTACACCTTC. Protein sequence: CASSVGTGYGYTF. The J gene is TRBJ1-2, the V gene TRBV7-9, with D possibly TRBD1 on 5 matching bases. The CDR3 consists of 13 residues. Between the trimmed V and J ends, which lost 5 bases and 5 bases, there was a span of 12 bases. The V gene's germline CDR1 is SEHNR and CDR2 FQNEAQ (reference sequence).

The V call is TRBV6-2 or TRBV6-3, the J call TRBJ2-7; 14 nucleotides agree with TRBD2. V shed 6 bases, J shed 1 base, and the junction held 2 bases outside the gene matches. This CDR3 comprises 15 residues. Germline V CDR1 and CDR2: MNHEY, SVGEGT. The CDR3 DNA is TGTGCCAGCAGGTGGACTAGCGGGGGGTCCTACGAGCAGTACTTC. Translated: CASRWTSGGSYEQYF.

This clonotype was recorded many times. V and J are TRBV7-8 and TRBJ2-6; maybe TRBD2 (6 bases). Germline loops: CDR1 SGHVS, CDR2 FQNEAQ. This CDR3 has 17 residues. Trimming shortened V by 5 bases and J by 1 base, and 15 bases separated the two germline ends. CDR3 DNA sequence: TGTGCCAGCAGCAGGCTTACCGGGGGATCTGGGGCCAACGTCCTGACTTTC. Translated, it gives CASSRLTGGSGANVLTF.

This chain uses TRBV2 with TRBJ2-5; no definite D call. Germline V gene lookup returns CDR1 SNHLY and CDR2 FYNNEI. V lost 7 bases, J lost 3 bases, and 15 bases lay in between. This CDR3 has 14 residues. Here the CDR3 reads CASNRGPEKETQYF. The CDR3 region has the DNA TGTGCCAGCAACAGAGGACCGGAAAAAGAGACCCAGTACTTC.

This clonotype was seen ten or more times. The rearrangement uses TRBV20-1 and TRBJ1-5; D call uncertain. This CDR3 has 13 residues. V lost 3 bases and J 0 bases, leaving 6 bases between the germline ends. CDR1 and CDR2 (germline): DFQATT, SNEGSKA (reference sequence). The CDR3 sequence is CSARRSSNQPQHF. CDR3 sequence (DNA): TGCAGTGCTAGGCGGAGTAGCAATCAGCCCCAGCATTTT.

J is TRBJ2-4 and V is TRBV5-1; D is perhaps TRBD2 (7 bases). This CDR3 has 13 amino acids. Germline loops: CDR1 SGHRS, CDR2 YFSETQ. Trimming stripped 4 bases from V and 5 bases from J, with 10 bases between. This CDR3 reads CASSPGGQNIQYF. Written as DNA, the CDR3 is TGCGCCAGCAGCCCCGGGGGGCAAAACATTCAGTACTTC.

This clonotype was seen only a few times. This rearrangement joins TRBV18 to TRBJ1-2; maybe TRBD1 (5 bases). V lost 5 bases and J 7 bases, leaving 11 bases between the germline ends. The CDR3 is 12 amino acids. Germline V gives CDR1 KGHSH, CDR2 LQKENI. CDR3 sequence: CASSSTQGGYTF. The CDR3 nucleotides read TGTGCCAGCTCATCTACCCAGGGTGGCTACACCTTC.

Ten or more counts support this clonotype. J is TRBJ1-2 and V is TRBV7-2; tentative D call: TRBD1 (5 bases). CDR3 size: 13 residues. V dropped 6 bases and J dropped 3 bases, with 11 bases sitting between them. Germline lookup yields CDR1 SGHTA and CDR2 FQGNSA. The CDR3 reads CASSTGPDYGYTF. The CDR3 DNA reads as TGTGCCAGCAGTACAGGTCCAGACTATGGCTACACCTTC.

This clonotype showed up just a few times. V usage is TRBV5-1 and J usage is TRBJ2-5; D ambiguous. This CDR3 contains 15 residues. Germline V gene data show CDR1 as SGHRS and CDR2 as YFSETQ. The ends were cut back, 0 bases at V and 0 bases at J, with 9 bases in the middle. CDR3 sequence: CASSLVAQYQETQYF. The CDR3 nucleotides are TGCGCCAGCAGCTTGGTTGCCCAGTACCAAGAGACCCAGTACTTC.

The chain couples TRBV7-4 to TRBJ1-2, with a weak D call TRBD1 (6 bases). V was cut by 2 bases and J by 8 bases, with 18 bases left in between. Germline V gene lookup returns CDR1 SGHVT and CDR2 SQSDAQ. This CDR3 has 15 residues. The chain's CDR3 is CASSLSGGAIYGYTF. The CDR3 DNA reads TGTGCCAGCAGCTTAAGTGGGGGCGCAATCTACGGCTACACCTTC.

This clonotype appeared many times. The chain is built from TRBV11-2 and TRBJ2-5; D not resolved. Germline V gene sequence: CDR1 SGHAT, CDR2 FQNNGV. V lost 1 base and J lost 0, with 6 bases in between. The CDR3 length is 14 residues. CDR3 sequence reads: CASSLGLNQETQYF. CDR3 DNA sequence: TGTGCCAGCAGCTTAGGTCTGAACCAAGAGACCCAGTACTTC.

This clonotype was counted at least ten times. The rearrangement joins TRBV29-1 to TRBJ1-2; 7 nucleotides align to TRBD1. The V segment lost 6 bases and the J segment 6 bases; nucleotides outside the gene matches: 4. CDR1 SQVTM and CDR2 ANQGSEA come from the germline V gene. The CDR3 runs to 11 residues. CDR3 bases: TGCAGCGTGACAGGGACGGATGGCTACACCTTC. Its translation is CSVTGTDGYTF.

The sample holds many counts of this clonotype. This chain links TRBV27 with TRBJ1-1; D gene ambiguous. This CDR3 region has 11 residues. Trimming removed 6 bases from V and 3 bases from J, with 5 bases in between. The V gene's germline CDR1 is MNHEY and CDR2 SMNVEV (reference sequence). The CDR3 is CASRHDTEAFF. CDR3 nucleotides: TGTGCCAGCAGACACGACACTGAAGCTTTCTTT.

This clonotype was picked up one time. The V call is TRBV9, the J call TRBJ2-5; D is possibly TRBD2 (5 bases). V lost 0 bases and J lost 1, with 10 bases in between. CDR3 size: 15 residues. Germline V lookup: CDR1 SGDLS, CDR2 YYNGEE. The CDR3 DNA reads TGTGCCAGCAGCGTAGCTACGGGGATCCAAGAGACCCAGTACTTC. Translation gives CASSVATGIQETQYF.

CDR3 bases: TGTGCCAGCAGTAACATGGGGACTAGCGGGAGTCGCCGGAACGAGCAGTACTTC. The encoded protein is CASSNMGTSGSRRNEQYF. The chain links TRBV2 to TRBJ2-7, with 14 bases aligning to TRBD2. J was trimmed by 5 bases and V by 5 bases; bases with no gene match: 14. The CDR3 is 18 amino acids. In germline, CDR1 is SNHLY, CDR2 FYNNEI.

This clonotype was recorded many times. The chain couples TRBV6-5 to TRBJ1-1; TRBD1 agrees at 9 bases. The germline V gene has CDR1 MNHEY and CDR2 SVGAGI. This CDR3 has 14 amino acids. After removal of 4 bases from V and 1 base from J, the junction contained 1 base not matched to a gene. CDR3 loop: CASSSTGGNTEAFF. CDR3 DNA sequence: TGTGCCAGCAGTTCGACAGGGGGGAACACTGAAGCTTTCTTT.

The table lists this clonotype with many counts. The genes are TRBV28 and TRBJ2-7, with 11 bases identical to TRBD2. Losses at the gene ends were 6 bases for V and 2 bases for J; bases not matched to a gene: 6. Germline CDR1 reads MDHEN; CDR2 reads SYDVKM. CDR3 length equals 15 residues. CDR3 amino acids: CASSDIAGGTYEQYF. The CDR3 bases are TGTGCCAGCAGCGATATAGCGGGAGGGACCTACGAGCAGTACTTC.

This clonotype has ten or more counts. The V call is TRBV12-3 or TRBV12-4, the J call TRBJ1-1; D may be TRBD1 (6 bases). The CDR3 spans 14 residues. Between the trimmed V and J ends, which lost 5 bases and 11 bases, there was a span of 21 bases. DNA for the CDR3: TGTGCCAGCAGTAACCCGGGACAATCAAGCGTCGCTTTCTTT. It specifies CASSNPGQSSVAFF.

This clonotype came up many times. The chain joins TRBV19 to TRBJ2-7; D is unresolved. CDR1 and CDR2 (germline): LNHDA, SQIVND (reference sequence). Deletions cut 1 base from V and 0 bases from J, with 10 bases between. This CDR3 comprises 15 residues. The CDR3, as DNA: TGTGCCAGTAGTATAGCGGGCACTACCTCCTACGAGCAGTACTTC. Its translation is CASSIAGTTSYEQYF.

This clonotype occurred many times. The rearrangement links TRBV7-2 to TRBJ2-7; 8 positions agree with TRBD2. J was trimmed by 5 bases and V by 2 bases; bases with no gene match: 8. Per germline, CDR1 SGHTA and CDR2 FQGNSA. The length of the CDR3 is 15 residues. The CDR3 DNA is TGTGCCAGCAGCTTATTGGCGGGAGGTTCCGACGAGCAGTACTTC. It codes for CASSLLAGGSDEQYF.

V gene TRBV12-3 or TRBV12-4 combines with J gene TRBJ1-6, with D unclear. This CDR3 region has 17 residues. V dropped 3 bases and J dropped 0 bases, with 12 bases sitting between them. CDR3 sequence reads: CASSFGRRSSYNSPLHF. The DNA for the CDR3 is TGTGCCAGCAGTTTTGGACGGAGGAGCTCCTATAATTCACCCCTCCACTTT.

This rearrangement joins TRBV11-2 to TRBJ2-5; D could derive from TRBD1 or TRBD2 (6 bases each). V dropped 5 bases and J dropped 5 bases, with 15 bases sitting between them. The CDR3 runs to 14 residues. Germline loops: CDR1 SGHAT, CDR2 FQNNGV. CDR3 protein: CASSPRGGPETQYF. The CDR3 bases are TGTGCCAGCAGCCCCCGAGGGGGGCCGGAGACCCAGTACTTC.

Turning to this clonotype: This may come from a read error, since a much larger clone is one base off. This is likely a read error, given that the CDR3 carries no conserved phenylalanine or tryptophan at its end. The chain couples TRBV7-8 to TRBJ2-7, with 8 bases that match TRBD1. Germline V gives CDR1 SGHVS, CDR2 FQNEAQ. The CDR3 length is 18 residues. After removal of 5 bases from V and 4 bases from J, the junction contained 19 bases not matched to a gene. CDR3 loop: CASSHSGLRTGNIYEQYL. The CDR3, as DNA: TGTGCCAGCAGCCACAGCGGGTTGCGGACAGGGAATATTTACGAGCAGTACCTC.

This clonotype was detected a few times. The rearrangement uses TRBV28 and TRBJ2-7, with D uncertain. V gave up 3 bases and J gave up 1 base, with 10 bases separating them. CDR3 length: 14 residues. Per germline, CDR1 MDHEN and CDR2 SYDVKM. The CDR3 here is CASSLQSGSYEQYF. The CDR3 coding sequence is TGTGCCAGCAGTTTGCAAAGTGGGTCCTACGAGCAGTACTTC.

Ten or more counts support this clonotype. The chain is built from TRBV6-4 and TRBJ1-5; 9 positions agree with TRBD1. Germline values: CDR1 MRHNA, CDR2 SNTAGT. V gave up 6 bases and J gave up 5 bases; unmatched junction bases: 8. This CDR3 spans 15 amino acids. CDR3 sequence: CASRRQGGTDQPQHF. The DNA of the CDR3 is TGTGCCAGCAGACGACAGGGGGGAACGGATCAGCCCCAGCATTTT.

This clonotype was counted many times. This chain uses TRBV6-1 with TRBJ1-2; 7 bases align to TRBD1. The CDR3 totals 14 residues. Germline loops: CDR1 MNHNS, CDR2 SASEGT. Trimming took 5 bases from V and 5 from J; bases not matched to a gene: 8. CDR3 nucleotide sequence: TGTGCCAGCAGTAGACAGGGTATGACATATGGCTACACCTTC. Protein: CASSRQGMTYGYTF.